The clone carrying this T cell receptor beta chain was counted many times. Its antigen is currently unknown. V was pared by 0 bases and J by 8 bases, with 16 bases between. Germline lookup yields CDR1 LGHNA and CDR2 YNFKEQ. This CDR3 spans 15 amino acids. This record belongs to a study of T-cell memory formation after mild COVID-19. Study-wide points: Clones that got smaller from day 15 to 85 had even CD4/CD8, while clones growing later tipped toward CD4+. CD4+ contracting clones were mainly CM and EM; CD8+ ones, EMRA.

TCRdb reprocessed the 5' RACE reads via MiXCR and lists one record per CDR3 protein. The sample records hundreds of thousands of distinct CDR3 sequences, over 7% being singletons. The V gene is TRBV4-2, the J gene TRBJ1-2; D unresolved. The source of this sequence is a man aged 18 to 30 who had mild COVID-19 (a few samples of this study predate the infection). Cell type and time point are not known. The sample comprised PBMCs or a T cell subset sorted from them (not recorded which). As DNA, the CDR3 is TGTGCCAGCAGCCAAGATAAAGGTGCGGGAAGGGGCTACACCTTC. This translates into CASSQDKGAGRGYTF.